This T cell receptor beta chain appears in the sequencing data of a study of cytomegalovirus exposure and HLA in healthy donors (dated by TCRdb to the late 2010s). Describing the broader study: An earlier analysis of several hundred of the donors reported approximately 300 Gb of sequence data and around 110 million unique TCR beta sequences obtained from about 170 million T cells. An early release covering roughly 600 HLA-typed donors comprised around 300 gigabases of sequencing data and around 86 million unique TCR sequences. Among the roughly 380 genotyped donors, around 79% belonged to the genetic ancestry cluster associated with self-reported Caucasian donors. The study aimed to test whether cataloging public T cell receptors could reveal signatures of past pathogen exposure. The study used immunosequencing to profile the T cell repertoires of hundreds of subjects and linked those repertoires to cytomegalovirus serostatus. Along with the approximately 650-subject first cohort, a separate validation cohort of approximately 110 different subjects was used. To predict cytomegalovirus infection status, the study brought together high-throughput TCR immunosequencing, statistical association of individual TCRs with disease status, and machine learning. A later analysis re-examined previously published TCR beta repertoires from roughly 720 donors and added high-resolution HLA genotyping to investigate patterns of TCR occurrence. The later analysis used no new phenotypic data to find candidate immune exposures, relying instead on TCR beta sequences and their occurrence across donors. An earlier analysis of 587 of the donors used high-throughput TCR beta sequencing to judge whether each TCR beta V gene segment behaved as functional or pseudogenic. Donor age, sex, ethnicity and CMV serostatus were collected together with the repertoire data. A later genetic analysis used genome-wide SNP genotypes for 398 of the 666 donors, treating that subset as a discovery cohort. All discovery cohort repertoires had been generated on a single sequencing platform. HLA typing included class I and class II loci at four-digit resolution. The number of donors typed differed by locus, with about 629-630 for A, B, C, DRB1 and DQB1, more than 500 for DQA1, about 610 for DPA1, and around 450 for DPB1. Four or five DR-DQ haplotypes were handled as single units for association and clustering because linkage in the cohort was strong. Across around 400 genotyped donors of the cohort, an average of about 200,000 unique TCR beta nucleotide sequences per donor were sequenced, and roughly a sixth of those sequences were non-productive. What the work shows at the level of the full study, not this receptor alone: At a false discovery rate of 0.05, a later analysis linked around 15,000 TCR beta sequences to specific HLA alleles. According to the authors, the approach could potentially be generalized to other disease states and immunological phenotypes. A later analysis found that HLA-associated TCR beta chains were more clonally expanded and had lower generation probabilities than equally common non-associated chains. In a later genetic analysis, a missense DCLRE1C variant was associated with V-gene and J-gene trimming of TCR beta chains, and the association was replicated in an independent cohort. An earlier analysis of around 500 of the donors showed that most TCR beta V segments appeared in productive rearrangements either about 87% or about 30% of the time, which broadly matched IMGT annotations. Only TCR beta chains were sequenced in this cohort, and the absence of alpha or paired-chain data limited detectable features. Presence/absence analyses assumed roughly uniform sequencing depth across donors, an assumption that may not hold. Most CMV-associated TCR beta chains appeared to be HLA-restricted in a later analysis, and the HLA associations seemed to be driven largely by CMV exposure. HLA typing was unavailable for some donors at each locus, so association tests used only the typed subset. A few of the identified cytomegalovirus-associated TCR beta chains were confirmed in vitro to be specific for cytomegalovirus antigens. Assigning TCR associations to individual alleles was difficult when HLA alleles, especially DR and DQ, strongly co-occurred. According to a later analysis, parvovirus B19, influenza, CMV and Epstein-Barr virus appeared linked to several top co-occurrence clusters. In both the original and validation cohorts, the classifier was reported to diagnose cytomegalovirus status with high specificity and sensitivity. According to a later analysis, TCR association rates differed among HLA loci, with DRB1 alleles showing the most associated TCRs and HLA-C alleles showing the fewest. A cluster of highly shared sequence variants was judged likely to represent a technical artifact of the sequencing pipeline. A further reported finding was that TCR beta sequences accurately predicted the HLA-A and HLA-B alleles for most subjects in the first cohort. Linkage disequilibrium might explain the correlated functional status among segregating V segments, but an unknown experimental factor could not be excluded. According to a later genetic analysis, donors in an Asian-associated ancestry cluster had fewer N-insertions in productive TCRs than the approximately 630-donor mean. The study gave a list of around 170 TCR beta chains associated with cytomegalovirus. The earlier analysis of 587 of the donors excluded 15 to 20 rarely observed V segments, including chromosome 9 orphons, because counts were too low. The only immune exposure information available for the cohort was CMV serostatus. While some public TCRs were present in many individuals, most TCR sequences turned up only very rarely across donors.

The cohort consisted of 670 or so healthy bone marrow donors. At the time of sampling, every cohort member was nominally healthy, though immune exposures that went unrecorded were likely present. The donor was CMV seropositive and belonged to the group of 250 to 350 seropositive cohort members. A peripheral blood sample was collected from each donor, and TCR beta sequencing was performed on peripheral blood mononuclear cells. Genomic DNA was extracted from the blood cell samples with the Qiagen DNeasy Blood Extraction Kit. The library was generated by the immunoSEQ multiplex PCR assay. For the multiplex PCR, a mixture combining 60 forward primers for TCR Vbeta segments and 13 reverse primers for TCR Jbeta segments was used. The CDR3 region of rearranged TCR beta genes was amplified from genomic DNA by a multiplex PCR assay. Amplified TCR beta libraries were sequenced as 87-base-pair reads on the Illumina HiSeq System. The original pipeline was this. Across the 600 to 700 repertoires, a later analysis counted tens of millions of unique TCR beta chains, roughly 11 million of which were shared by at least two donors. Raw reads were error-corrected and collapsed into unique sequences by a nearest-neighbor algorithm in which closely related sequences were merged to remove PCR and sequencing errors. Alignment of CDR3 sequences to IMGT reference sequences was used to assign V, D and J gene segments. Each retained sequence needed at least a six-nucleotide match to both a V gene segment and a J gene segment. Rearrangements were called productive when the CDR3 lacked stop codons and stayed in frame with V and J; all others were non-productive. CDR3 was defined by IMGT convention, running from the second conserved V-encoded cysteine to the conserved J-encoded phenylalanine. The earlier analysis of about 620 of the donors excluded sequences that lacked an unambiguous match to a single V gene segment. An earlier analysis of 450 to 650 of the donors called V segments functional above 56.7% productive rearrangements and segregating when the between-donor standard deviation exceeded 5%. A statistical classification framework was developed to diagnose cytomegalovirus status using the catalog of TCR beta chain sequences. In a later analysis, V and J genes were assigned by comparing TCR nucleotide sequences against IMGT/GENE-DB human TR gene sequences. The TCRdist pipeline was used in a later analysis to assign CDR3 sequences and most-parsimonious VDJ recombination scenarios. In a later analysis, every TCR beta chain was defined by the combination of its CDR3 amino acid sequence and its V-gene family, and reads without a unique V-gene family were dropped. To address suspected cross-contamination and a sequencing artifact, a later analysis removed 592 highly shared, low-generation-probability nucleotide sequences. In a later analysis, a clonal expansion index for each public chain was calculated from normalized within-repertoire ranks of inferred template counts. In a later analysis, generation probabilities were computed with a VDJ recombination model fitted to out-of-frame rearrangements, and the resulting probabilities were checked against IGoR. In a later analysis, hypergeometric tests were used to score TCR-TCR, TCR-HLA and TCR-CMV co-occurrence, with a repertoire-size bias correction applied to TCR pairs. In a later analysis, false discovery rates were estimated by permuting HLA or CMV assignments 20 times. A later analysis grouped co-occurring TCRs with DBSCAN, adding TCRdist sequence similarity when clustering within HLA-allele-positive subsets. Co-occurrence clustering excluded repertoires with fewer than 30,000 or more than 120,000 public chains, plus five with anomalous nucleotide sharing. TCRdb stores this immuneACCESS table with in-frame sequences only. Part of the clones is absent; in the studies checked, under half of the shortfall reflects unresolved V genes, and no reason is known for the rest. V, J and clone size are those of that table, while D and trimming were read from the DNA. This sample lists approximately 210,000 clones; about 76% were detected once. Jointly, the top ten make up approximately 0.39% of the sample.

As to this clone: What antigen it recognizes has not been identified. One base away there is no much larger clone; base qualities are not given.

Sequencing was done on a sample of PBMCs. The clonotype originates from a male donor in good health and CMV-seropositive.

In nucleotide form, the sequence is TGTGCCATCAGTGAGTCGGCTGGGCCCCAGCATTTT. It specifies CAISESAGPQHF. This receptor chain uses TRBV10-3 and TRBJ1-5; a confident D gene designation cannot be given. The CDR3 goes from the cysteine to the phenylalanine over 12 residues. Just CDR3 DNA is preserved here, 36 bases in frame from base 1. CDR1 and CDR2 (ENHRY, SYGVKD) derive from the germline V gene. V and J are truncated by 0 bases and 9 bases respectively, leaving an intervening sequence of 6 bases.